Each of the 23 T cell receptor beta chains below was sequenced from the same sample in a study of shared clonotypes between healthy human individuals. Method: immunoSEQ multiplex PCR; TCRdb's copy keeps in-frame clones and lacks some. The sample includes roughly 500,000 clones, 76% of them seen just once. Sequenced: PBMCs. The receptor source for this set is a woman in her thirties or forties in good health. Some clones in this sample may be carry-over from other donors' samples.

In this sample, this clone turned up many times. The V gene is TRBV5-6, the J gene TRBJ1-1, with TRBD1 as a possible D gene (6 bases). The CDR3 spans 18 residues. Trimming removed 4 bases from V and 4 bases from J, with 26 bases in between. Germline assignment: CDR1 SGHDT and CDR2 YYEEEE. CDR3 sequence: CASSLKDRLLSLSTEAFF. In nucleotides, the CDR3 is TGTGCCAGCAGCCTCAAAGACAGGTTACTAAGTTTGAGCACTGAAGCTTTCTTT.

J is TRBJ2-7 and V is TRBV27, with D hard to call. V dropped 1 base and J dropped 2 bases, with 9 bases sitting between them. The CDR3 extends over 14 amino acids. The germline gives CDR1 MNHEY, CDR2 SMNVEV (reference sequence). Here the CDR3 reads CASSLFKNAYEQYF. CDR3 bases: TGTGCCAGCAGTTTATTCAAAAATGCCTACGAGCAGTACTTC.

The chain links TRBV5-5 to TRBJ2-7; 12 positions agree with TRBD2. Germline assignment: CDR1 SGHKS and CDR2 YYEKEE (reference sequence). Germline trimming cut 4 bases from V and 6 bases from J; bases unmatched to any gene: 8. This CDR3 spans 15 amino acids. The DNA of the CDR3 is TGTGCCAGCAGCAGACTAGCGGGAGATTTCTCCGAGCAGTACTTC. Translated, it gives CASSRLAGDFSEQYF. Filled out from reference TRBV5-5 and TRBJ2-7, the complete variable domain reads DAGVTQSPTHLIKTRGQQVTLRCSPISGHKSVSWYQQVLGQGPQFIFQYYEKEERGRGNFPDRFSARQFPNYSSELNVNALLLGDSALYLCASSRLAGDFSEQYFGPGTRLTVT.

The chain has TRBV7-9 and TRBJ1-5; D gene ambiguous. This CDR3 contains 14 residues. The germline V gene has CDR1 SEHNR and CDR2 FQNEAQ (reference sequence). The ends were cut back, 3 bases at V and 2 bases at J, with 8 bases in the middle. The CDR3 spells CASSFPGGNQPQHF. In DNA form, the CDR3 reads TGTGCCAGCAGCTTCCCCGGTGGCAATCAGCCCCAGCATTTT.

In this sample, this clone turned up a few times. The CDR3 region is CASSFDGQQGGKLFF. CDR3 DNA: TGTGCCAGCAGCTTTGATGGCCAACAGGGTGGGAAACTGTTTTTT. The V gene is TRBV5-6, the J gene TRBJ1-4; maybe TRBD1 (6 bases). V lost 2 bases and J 11 bases, leaving 19 bases between the germline ends. This CDR3 region has 15 residues. Germline CDR1 reads SGHDT; CDR2 reads YYEEEE.

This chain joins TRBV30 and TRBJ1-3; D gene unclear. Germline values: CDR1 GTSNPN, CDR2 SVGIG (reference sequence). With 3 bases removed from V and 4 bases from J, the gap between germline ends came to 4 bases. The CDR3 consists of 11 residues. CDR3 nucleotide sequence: TGTGCCTGGAGGCTGGGAAACACCATATATTTT. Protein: CAWRLGNTIYF. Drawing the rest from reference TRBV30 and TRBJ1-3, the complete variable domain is SQTIHQWPATLVQPVGSPLSLECTVEGTSNPNLYWYRQAAGRGLQLLFYSVGIGQISSEVPQNLSASRPQDRQFILSSKKLLLSDSGFYLCAWRLGNTIYFGEGSWLTVV.

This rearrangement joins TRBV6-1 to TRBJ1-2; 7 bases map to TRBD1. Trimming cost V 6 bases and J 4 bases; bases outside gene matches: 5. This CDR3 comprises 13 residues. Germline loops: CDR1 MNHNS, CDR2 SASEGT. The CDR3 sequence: CASSLDRAYGYTF. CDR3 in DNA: TGTGCCAGCAGCCTCGACAGGGCCTATGGCTACACCTTC.

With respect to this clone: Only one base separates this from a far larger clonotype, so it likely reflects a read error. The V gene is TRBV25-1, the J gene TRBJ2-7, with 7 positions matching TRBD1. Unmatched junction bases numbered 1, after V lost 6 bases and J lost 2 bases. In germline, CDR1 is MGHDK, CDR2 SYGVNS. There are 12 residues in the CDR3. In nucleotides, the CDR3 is TGTGCCAGCAGGACAGGGACCTACGAGCAGTACTTC. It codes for CASRTGTYEQYF.

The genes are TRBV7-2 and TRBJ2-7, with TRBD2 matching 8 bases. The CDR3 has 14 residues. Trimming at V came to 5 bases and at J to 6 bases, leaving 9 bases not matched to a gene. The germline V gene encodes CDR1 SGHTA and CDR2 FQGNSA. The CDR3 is CASSLSGSSAEQYF. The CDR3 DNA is TGTGCCAGCAGCCTAAGCGGGAGTTCGGCCGAGCAGTACTTC.

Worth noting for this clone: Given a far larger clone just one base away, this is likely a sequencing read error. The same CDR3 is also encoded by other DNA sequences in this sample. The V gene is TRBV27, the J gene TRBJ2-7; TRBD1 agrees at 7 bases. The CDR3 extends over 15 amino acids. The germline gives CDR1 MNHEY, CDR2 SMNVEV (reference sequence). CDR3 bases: TGTGCCAGCAGTCCCGGGACAGCCTTCTCCTACGAGCAATACTTC. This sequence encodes CASSPGTAFSYEQYF.

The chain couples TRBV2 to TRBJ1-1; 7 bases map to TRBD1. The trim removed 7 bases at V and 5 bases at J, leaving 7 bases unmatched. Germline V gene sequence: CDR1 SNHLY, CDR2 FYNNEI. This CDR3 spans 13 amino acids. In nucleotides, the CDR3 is TGTGCCAGCACTAATGACAGGGAAACTGAAGCTTTCTTT. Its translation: CASTNDRETEAFF.

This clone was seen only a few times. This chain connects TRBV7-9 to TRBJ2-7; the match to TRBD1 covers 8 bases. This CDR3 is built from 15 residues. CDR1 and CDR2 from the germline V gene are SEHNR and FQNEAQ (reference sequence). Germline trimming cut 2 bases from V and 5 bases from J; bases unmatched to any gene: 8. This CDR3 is CASSLRTGFIHEQYF. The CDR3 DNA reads TGTGCCAGCAGCTTAAGGACAGGGTTTATCCACGAGCAGTACTTC. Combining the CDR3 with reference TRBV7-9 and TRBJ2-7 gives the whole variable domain DTGVSQNPRHKITKRGQNVTFRCDPISEHNRLYWYRQTLGQGPEFLTYFQNEAQLEKSRLLSDRFSAERPKGSFSTLEIQRTEQGDSAMYLCASSLRTGFIHEQYFGPGTRLTVT.

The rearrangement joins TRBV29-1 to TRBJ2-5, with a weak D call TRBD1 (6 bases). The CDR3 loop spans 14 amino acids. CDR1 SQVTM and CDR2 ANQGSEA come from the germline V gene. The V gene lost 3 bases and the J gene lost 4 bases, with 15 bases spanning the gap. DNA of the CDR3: TGCAGCGTTGACCCCCCGACAGGAGGAGAGACCCAGTACTTC. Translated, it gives CSVDPPTGGETQYF.

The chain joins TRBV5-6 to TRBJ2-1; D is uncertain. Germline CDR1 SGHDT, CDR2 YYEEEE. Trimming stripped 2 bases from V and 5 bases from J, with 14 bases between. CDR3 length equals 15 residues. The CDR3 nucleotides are TGTGCCAGCAGCTTAGTAGGTCACCACGACAATGAGCAGTTCTTC. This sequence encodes CASSLVGHHDNEQFF.

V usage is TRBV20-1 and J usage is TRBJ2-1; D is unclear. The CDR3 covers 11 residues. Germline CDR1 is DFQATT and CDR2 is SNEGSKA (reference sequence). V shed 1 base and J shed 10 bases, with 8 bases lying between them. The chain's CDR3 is CSARGDREQFF. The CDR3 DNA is TGCAGTGCTAGAGGAGATAGGGAGCAGTTCTTC.

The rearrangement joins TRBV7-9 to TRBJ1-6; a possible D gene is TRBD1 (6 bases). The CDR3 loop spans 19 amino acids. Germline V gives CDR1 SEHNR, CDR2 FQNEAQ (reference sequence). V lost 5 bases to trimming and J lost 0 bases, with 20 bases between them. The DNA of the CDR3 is TGTGCCAGCAGCACAGGGACCGCATTCTCGAGCTCCTATAATTCACCCCTCCACTTT. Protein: CASSTGTAFSSSYNSPLHF.

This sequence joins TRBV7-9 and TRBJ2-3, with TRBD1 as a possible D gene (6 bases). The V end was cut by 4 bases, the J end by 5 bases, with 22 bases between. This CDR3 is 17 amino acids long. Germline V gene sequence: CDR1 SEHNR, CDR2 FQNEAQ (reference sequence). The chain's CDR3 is CASSSSRQDFMEDTQYF. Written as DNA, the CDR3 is TGTGCCAGCAGCTCCTCCCGACAGGATTTTATGGAAGATACGCAGTATTTT.

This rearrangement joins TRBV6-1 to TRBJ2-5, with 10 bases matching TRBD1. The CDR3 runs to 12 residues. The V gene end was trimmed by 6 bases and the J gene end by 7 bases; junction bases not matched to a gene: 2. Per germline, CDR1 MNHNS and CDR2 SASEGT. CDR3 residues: CASRWTGGTQYF. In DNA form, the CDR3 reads TGTGCCAGCAGGTGGACAGGGGGGACCCAGTACTTC.

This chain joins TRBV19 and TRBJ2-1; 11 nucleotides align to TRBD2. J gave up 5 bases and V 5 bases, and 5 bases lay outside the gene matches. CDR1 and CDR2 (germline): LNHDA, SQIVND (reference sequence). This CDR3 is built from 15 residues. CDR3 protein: CASSAGTSGHNEQFF. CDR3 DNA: TGTGCCAGTAGTGCCGGGACTAGCGGACACAATGAGCAGTTCTTC.

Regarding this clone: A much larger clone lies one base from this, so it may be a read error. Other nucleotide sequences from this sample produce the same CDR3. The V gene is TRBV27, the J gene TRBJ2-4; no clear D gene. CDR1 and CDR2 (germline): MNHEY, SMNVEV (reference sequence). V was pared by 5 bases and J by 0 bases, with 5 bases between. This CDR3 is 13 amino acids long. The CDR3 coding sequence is TGTGCCAGCAGTCCCCTAGCCAAAAACATTCAGTACTTC. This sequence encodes CASSPLAKNIQYF.

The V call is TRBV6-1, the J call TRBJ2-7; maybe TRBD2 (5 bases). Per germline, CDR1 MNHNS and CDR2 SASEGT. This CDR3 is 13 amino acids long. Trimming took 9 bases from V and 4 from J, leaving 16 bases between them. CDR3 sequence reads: CASHLTRGYEQYF. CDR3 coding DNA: TGTGCCAGTCATCTGACTCGGGGATACGAGCAGTACTTC.

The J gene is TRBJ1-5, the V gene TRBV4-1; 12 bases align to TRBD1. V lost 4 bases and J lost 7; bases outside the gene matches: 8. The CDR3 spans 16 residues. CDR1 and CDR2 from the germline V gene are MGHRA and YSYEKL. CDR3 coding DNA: TGCGCCAGCAGCCTCCGGGACAGGGGGCGCGGACAGCCCCAGCATTTT. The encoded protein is CASSLRDRGRGQPQHF.

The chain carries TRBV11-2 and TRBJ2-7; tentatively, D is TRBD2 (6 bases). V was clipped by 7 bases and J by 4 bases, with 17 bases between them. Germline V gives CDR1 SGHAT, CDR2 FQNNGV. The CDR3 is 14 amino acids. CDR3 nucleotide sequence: TGTGCCAGCAAACTAAATAGCGGTCCATACGAGCAGTACTTC. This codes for CASKLNSGPYEQYF. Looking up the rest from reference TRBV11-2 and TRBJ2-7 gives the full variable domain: EAGVAQSPRYKIIEKRQSVAFWCNPISGHATLYWYQQILGQGPKLLIQFQNNGVVDDSQLPKDRFSAERLKGVDSTLKIQPAKLEDSAVYLCASKLNSGPYEQYFGPGTRLTVT.